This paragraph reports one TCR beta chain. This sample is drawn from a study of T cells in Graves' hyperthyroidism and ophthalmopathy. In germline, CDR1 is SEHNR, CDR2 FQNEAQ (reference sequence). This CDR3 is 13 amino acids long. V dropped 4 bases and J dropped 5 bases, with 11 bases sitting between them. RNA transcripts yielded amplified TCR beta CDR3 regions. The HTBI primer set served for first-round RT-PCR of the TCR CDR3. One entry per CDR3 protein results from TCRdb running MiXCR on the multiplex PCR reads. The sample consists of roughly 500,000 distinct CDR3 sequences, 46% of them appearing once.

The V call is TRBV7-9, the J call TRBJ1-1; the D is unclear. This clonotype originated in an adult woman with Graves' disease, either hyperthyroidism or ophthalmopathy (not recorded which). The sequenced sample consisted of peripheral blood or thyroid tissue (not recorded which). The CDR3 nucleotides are TGTGCCAGCAGCTGGGGTCTGGGAACTGAAGCTTTCTTT. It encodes CASSWGLGTEAFF.